Below are 3 T cell receptor beta chains sequenced from a single sample in a study of T cells in Graves' hyperthyroidism and ophthalmopathy. Using RNA transcripts as the source, TCR beta CDR3 regions were amplified. A set of HTBI primers served as the primers for a first-round RT-PCR of the TCR CDR3. TCRdb recomputed calls from the multiplex PCR reads with MiXCR, one row per CDR3 protein. This table holds fewer than 25,000 distinct CDR3 sequences, approximately 49% found once. The sample comprised blood. These receptors were obtained from a woman in her thirties or forties with Graves' hyperthyroidism that later progressed to Graves' ophthalmopathy.

Ten or more counts support this clonotype. V gene TRBV12-3 or TRBV12-4 combines with J gene TRBJ2-1, with D perhaps assigned TRBD1 or TRBD2 (6 bases each). The CDR3 covers 12 residues. V dropped 7 bases and J dropped 4 bases, with 8 bases sitting between them. The CDR3 nucleotides are TGTGCCAGCAAAGGGGGGTACAATGAGCAGTTCTTC. Translating gives CASKGGYNEQFF.

This clonotype was observed at least ten times. The chain is built from TRBV12-3 or TRBV12-4 and TRBJ2-2; D is possibly TRBD1 or TRBD2 (6 bases each). CDR3 size: 14 residues. V dropped 2 bases and J dropped 7 bases, with 11 bases sitting between them. In DNA form, the CDR3 reads TGTGCCAGCAGTTTAAGGGGGGCAGACGGGGAGCTGTTTTTT. Translation: CASSLRGADGELFF.

This clonotype was recorded a few times. This sequence joins TRBV11-2 and TRBJ1-2; D possibly corresponds to TRBD1 (6 bases). The germline V gene encodes CDR1 SGHAT and CDR2 FQNNGV. The V gene lost 2 bases and the J gene lost 4 bases, with 14 bases spanning the gap. The CDR3 totals 15 residues. Here the CDR3 reads CASSLRAGGPYGYTF. DNA of the CDR3: TGTGCCAGCAGCTTACGAGCTGGGGGCCCCTATGGCTACACCTTC.